Listed below are T cell receptor beta chains from one sample, sequenced in a study of blood T cell repertoires in COVID-19. Profiling relied on immunoSEQ multiplex PCR, and the TCRdb table lists in-frame clones only, not all of them. The table lists around 240,000 clones, around 85% of them singletons, with under 2.5% in the top ten. The sequenced material came from PBMCs or T cells enriched from blood (not recorded which). The receptor set was obtained from a woman between 45 and 65 years old who had recovered from COVID-19. Each CDR3 is given with its conserved first and last residue. Fields, in order: J gene, D gene, clone size, V gene, CDR3 protein, CDR3 DNA. D genes are given only for firm matches. Clone size, where shown, is once, few, many, or a class for clones that have expanded.

>TRBJ2-1|.|.|TRBV20-1
CSASGPRGSYNEQFF
TGCAGTGCTAGTGGGCCTAGGGGCTCCTACAATGAGCAGTTCTTC
>TRBJ2-3|TRBD2|.|TRBV29-1
CSVEDPAGVTDTQYF
TGCAGCGTTGAAGACCCAGCGGGAGTCACAGATACGCAGTATTTT
>TRBJ2-7|TRBD1|once|TRBV27
CASRIRDRAYEQYF
TGTGCCAGCAGGATCCGGGACAGGGCCTACGAGCAGTACTTC
>TRBJ2-7|.|.|TRBV7-9
CASSPAGLAYEQYF
TGTGCCAGCAGCCCAGCCGGCCTAGCCTACGAGCAGTACTTC
>TRBJ2-3|.|.|TRBV5-1
CASSSGLTSTDTQYF
TGCGCCAGCAGCTCCGGACTAACTAGCACAGATACGCAGTATTTT
>TRBJ1-1|.|.|TRBV19
CASSIGAEAFF
TGTGCCAGTAGTATCGGGGCTGAAGCTTTCTTT
>TRBJ2-5|TRBD2|.|TRBV3-1/TRBV3-2
CASSRGTSGSVPQETQYF
TGTGCCAGCAGCCGAGGGACTAGCGGGAGCGTCCCACAAGAGACCCAGTACTTC
>TRBJ1-2|.|.|TRBV7-2
CASSLSRGGYTF
TGTGCCAGCAGCTTATCCAGGGGTGGCTACACCTTC
>TRBJ2-5|.|.|TRBV2
CASSGGETQYF
TGTGCCAGCAGTGGAGGGGAGACCCAGTACTTC
>TRBJ2-5|.|.|TRBV6-5
CASSYSRAETQYF
TGTGCCAGCAGTTACTCGCGAGCAGAGACCCAGTACTTC
>TRBJ2-3|TRBD2|.|TRBV2
CASRTSGRSDTQYF
TGTGCCAGCCGGACTAGCGGGAGGTCAGATACGCAGTATTTT
>TRBJ1-4|.|.|TRBV7-2
CASSRQGNNEKLFF
TGTGCCAGCAGCCGTCAGGGGAATAATGAAAAACTGTTTTTT
>TRBJ2-1|TRBD1|.|TRBV11-2
CASSGPGQGDNEQFF
TGTGCCAGCAGCGGGCCGGGACAGGGGGACAATGAGCAGTTCTTC
>TRBJ1-2|.|.|TRBV19
CASTPSRNYGYTF
TGTGCCAGTACCCCGAGTCGGAACTATGGCTACACCTTC
>TRBJ2-7|.|.|TRBV2
CASSEQGNEQYF
TGTGCCAGCAGCGAGCAGGGGAACGAGCAGTACTTC
>TRBJ2-1|TRBD2|.|TRBV4-2
CASSQEYGRPYNEQFF
TGTGCCAGCAGCCAAGAGTACGGGAGGCCCTACAATGAGCAGTTCTTC
>TRBJ2-2|TRBD2|.|TRBV10-2
CASSRARAGLNTGELFF
TGCGCCAGCAGTAGGGCTCGAGCGGGGCTGAACACCGGGGAGCTGTTTTTT
>TRBJ1-2|.|.|TRBV28
CASTLGGGYTF
TGTGCCAGCACTTTGGGAGGGGGCTACACCTTC
>TRBJ2-7|.|.|TRBV27
CASSLAGSLYEQYF
TGTGCCAGCAGTTTAGCGGGGAGTCTCTACGAGCAGTACTTC
>TRBJ2-1|TRBD2|.|TRBV2
CASSGTSGSSYNEQFF
TGTGCCAGCTCCGGGACTAGCGGGAGCTCCTACAATGAGCAGTTCTTC
>TRBJ2-1|.|.|TRBV18
CASSHRDSYNEQFF
TGTGCCAGCTCACACCGGGATTCGTACAATGAGCAGTTCTTC
>TRBJ2-1|.|.|TRBV5-1
CASRRQSLYNEQFF
TGCGCCAGCAGACGACAGTCGCTCTACAATGAGCAGTTCTTC
>TRBJ2-3|TRBD2|once|TRBV18
CASSQLPGLASSTDTQYF
TGTGCCAGCTCACAGCTACCGGGACTAGCGTCTAGCACAGATACGCAGTATTTT
>TRBJ2-2|TRBD2|.|TRBV10-2
CASTWEGGTGELFF
TGCGCCAGCACGTGGGAGGGAGGAACCGGGGAGCTGTTTTTT
>TRBJ1-2|TRBD1|.|TRBV5-1
CASSDRAISGYTF
TGCGCCAGCAGCGACAGGGCTATCTCTGGCTACACCTTC
>TRBJ1-2|TRBD1|.|TRBV7-9
CASSLASGTGGYGYTF
TGTGCCAGCAGCTTAGCTTCCGGGACAGGGGGCTATGGCTACACCTTC
>TRBJ2-5|.|.|TRBV3-1/TRBV3-2
CASSQESAGTKETQYF
TGTGCCAGCAGCCAAGAATCTGCGGGGACGAAAGAGACCCAGTACTTC
>TRBJ1-1|TRBD1|.|TRBV9
CASSQGVGDTEAFF
TGTGCCAGCAGCCAGGGGGTAGGGGACACTGAAGCTTTCTTT
>TRBJ2-2|TRBD2|.|TRBV2
CASSESAGGTGELFF
TGTGCCAGCAGTGAATCGGCGGGAGGGACCGGGGAGCTGTTTTTT
>TRBJ1-1|TRBD1|.|TRBV6-5
CASRQGGALPEAFF
TGTGCCAGCAGACAGGGGGGAGCTCTCCCTGAAGCTTTCTTT
>TRBJ2-7|TRBD1|once|TRBV6-5
CASSGQGAREQYF
TGTGCCAGCAGCGGACAGGGGGCGCGGGAGCAGTACTTC
>TRBJ1-1|.|.|TRBV7-9
CASSFSSSNTEAFF
TGTGCCAGCAGCTTTTCGTCCTCCAACACTGAAGCTTTCTTT
>TRBJ2-7|TRBD2|.|TRBV16
CASSQGTSEPYEQYF
TGTGCCAGCAGCCAAGGGACTAGCGAACCCTACGAGCAGTACTTC
>TRBJ2-7|.|.|TRBV27
CASSSGLFYEQYF
TGTGCCAGCAGTTCAGGGCTTTTCTACGAGCAGTACTTC
>TRBJ2-4|TRBD2|.|TRBV10-3
CAISEGQAGGLAKNIQYF
TGTGCCATCAGTGAGGGACAGGCGGGAGGGTTAGCCAAAAACATTCAGTACTTC